The 8 T cell receptor beta chains listed next were all sequenced from one sample in a study of cytomegalovirus exposure and HLA in healthy donors. 13 Jbeta primers and 60 Vbeta primers were used for the PCR. Repertoires were generated with immunoSEQ multiplex PCR, while TCRdb's copy carries only in-frame clones and drops some. The sample has under 110,000 clones; approximately 85% are singletons. The sequenced sample was PBMCs. The receptors shown here come from a man aged 25 to 45 in good health and CMV-seronegative.

The chain employs TRBV28 and TRBJ2-7; maybe TRBD1 (7 bases). The CDR3 loop spans 14 amino acids. V dropped 6 bases and J dropped 2 bases, with 14 bases sitting between them. Germline lookup yields CDR1 MDHEN and CDR2 SYDVKM. The CDR3 coding sequence is TGTGCCAGCAGGTCACAGGGGACTGCCTACGAGCAGTACTTC. This sequence encodes CASRSQGTAYEQYF.

This clone was observed once. In DNA, the CDR3 is TGTGCCAGCAGCTTGACAGGGTACGAGACCCAGTACTTC. Amino acid sequence: CASSLTGYETQYF. This chain links TRBV7-3 with TRBJ2-5, with TRBD1 matching over 7 bases. J was trimmed by 5 bases and V by 3 bases; bases with no gene match: 3. The CDR3 is made up of 13 amino acids. Germline V gives CDR1 SGHTA, CDR2 FQGTGA.

This clone was counted between two and nine times. The J gene is TRBJ2-5, the V gene TRBV12-5, with 10 bases aligning to TRBD1. V trimming: 4 bases; J trimming: 1 base; junction bases outside the gene matches: 3. The CDR3 covers 15 residues. Germline CDR1 is LGHNT and CDR2 is FRNRAP. CDR3 coding DNA: TGTGCTAGTGGTTCGGGACAGGGGCCCCAAGAGACCCAGTACTTC. Its translation is CASGSGQGPQETQYF.

This chain connects TRBV2 to TRBJ1-5, with D possibly TRBD1 on 6 matching bases. The CDR3 covers 17 residues. The ends were cut back, 6 bases at V and 0 bases at J, with 18 bases in the middle. CDR1 SNHLY and CDR2 FYNNEI come from the germline V gene. CDR3 residues: CASRASQGSYSNQPQHF. The CDR3 DNA reads TGTGCCAGCAGAGCTTCACAGGGATCCTATAGCAATCAGCCCCAGCATTTT. The whole variable domain, remainder taken from reference TRBV2 and TRBJ1-5, is EPEVTQTPSHQVTQMGQEVILRCVPISNHLYFYWYRQILGQKVEFLVSFYNNEISEKSEIFDDQFSVERPDGSNFTLKIRSTKLEDSAMYFCASRASQGSYSNQPQHFGDGTRLSIL.

This rearrangement joins TRBV29-1 to TRBJ1-1; 7 bases line up with TRBD1. CDR1 SQVTM and CDR2 ANQGSEA come from the germline V gene. CDR3 length: 16 residues. The trim removed 6 bases at V and 1 base at J, leaving 14 bases unmatched. CDR3 loop: CSVGGDRSMRNTEAFF. The CDR3, as DNA: TGCAGCGTCGGTGGGGACAGATCCATGAGGAACACTGAAGCTTTCTTT.

This clone was detected only a few times. This chain uses TRBV4-3 with TRBJ2-7; 11 bases are a match to TRBD2. The CDR3 loop spans 16 amino acids. In germline, CDR1 is LGHNA, CDR2 YSLEER. V lost 0 bases and J lost 6; bases outside the gene matches: 7. CDR3 in amino acids: CASSQDSRLAGGEQYF. CDR3 DNA sequence: TGCGCCAGCAGCCAAGATTCCCGGCTAGCGGGGGGCGAGCAGTACTTC.

This clone showed up just once. The chain employs TRBV9 and TRBJ2-3; TRBD2 agrees at 7 bases. Losses at the gene ends were 2 bases for V and 2 bases for J; bases not matched to a gene: 14. The CDR3 is made up of 18 amino acids. The V gene's germline CDR1 is SGDLS and CDR2 YYNGEE. The CDR3 protein is CASSVKESRDYTTDTQYF. In DNA form, the CDR3 reads TGTGCCAGCAGCGTCAAAGAATCCCGGGACTATACCACAGATACGCAGTATTTT.

For the CDR3, the DNA is TGTGCCAGCAGCCAAATTACTTCGGGGGGAACCTACGAGCAGTACTTC. Amino acids: CASSQITSGGTYEQYF. The V and J genes are TRBV14 and TRBJ2-7, with 7 positions matching TRBD2. V was pared by 2 bases and J by 2 bases, with 9 bases of the junction left unmatched. The CDR3 contains 16 residues. Germline V gene data show CDR1 as SGHDN and CDR2 as FVKESK.